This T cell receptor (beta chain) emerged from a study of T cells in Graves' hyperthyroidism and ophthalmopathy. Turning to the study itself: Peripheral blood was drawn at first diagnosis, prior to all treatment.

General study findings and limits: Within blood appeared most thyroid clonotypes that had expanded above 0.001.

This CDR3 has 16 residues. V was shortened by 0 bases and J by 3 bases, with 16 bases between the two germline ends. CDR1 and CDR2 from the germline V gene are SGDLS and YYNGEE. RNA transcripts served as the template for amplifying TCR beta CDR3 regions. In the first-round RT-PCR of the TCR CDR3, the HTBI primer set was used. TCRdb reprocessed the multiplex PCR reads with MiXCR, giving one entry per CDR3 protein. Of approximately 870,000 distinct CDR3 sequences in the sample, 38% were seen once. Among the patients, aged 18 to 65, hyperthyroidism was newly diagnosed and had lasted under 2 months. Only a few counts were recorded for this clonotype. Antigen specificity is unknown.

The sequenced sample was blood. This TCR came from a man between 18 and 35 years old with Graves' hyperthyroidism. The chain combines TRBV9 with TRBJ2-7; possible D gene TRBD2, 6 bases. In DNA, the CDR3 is TGTGCCAGCAGCGTAGGACTAGGGCAGACAATCTACGAGCAGTACTTC. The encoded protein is CASSVGLGQTIYEQYF.